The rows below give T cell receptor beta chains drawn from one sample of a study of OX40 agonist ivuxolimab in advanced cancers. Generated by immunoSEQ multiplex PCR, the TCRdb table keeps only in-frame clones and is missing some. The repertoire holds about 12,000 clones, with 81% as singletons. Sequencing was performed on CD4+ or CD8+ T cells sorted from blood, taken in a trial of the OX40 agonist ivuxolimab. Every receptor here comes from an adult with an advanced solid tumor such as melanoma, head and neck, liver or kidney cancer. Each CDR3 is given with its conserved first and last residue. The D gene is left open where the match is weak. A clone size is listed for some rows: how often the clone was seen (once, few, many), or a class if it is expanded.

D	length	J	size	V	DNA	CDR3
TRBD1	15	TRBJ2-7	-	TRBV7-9	TGTGCCAGCAGTCCGGGACAGAGGAGCTCCTACGAGCAGTACTTC	CASSPGQRSSYEQYF
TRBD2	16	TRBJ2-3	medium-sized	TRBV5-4	TGTGCCAGCAGCCCGCTGGCGGGGGGTGCAACAGATACGCAGTATTTT	CASSPLAGGATDTQYF
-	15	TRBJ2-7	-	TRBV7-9	TGTGCCAGCAGCTTAAAGGGGTTAGGCTCCTACGAGCAGTACTTC	CASSLKGLGSYEQYF
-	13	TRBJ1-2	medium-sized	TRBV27	TGTGCCAGCAGACGACTAGACACGGATGGCTACACCTTC	CASRRLDTDGYTF
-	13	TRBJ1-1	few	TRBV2	TGTGCCAGCAGGGGCCAAAGTAACACTGAAGCTTTCTTT	CASRGQSNTEAFF
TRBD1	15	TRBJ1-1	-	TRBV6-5	TGTGCCAGCAGGAGGCCGTTGGACAGGGGCGTCGAAGCTTTCTTT	CASRRPLDRGVEAFF
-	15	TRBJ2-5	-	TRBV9	TGTGCCAGCAGCGTTGGAGGGGGTATCGTAGAGACCCAGTACTTC	CASSVGGGIVETQYF
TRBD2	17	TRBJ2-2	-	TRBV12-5	TGTGCTAGTGGCTCCCTCACGGGGGGGCTTCACACCGGGGAGCTGTTTTTT	CASGSLTGGLHTGELFF
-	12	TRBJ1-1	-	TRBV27	TGTGCCAGCAGCCGGAGTGGCACTGAAGCTTTCTTT	CASSRSGTEAFF
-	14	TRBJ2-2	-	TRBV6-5	TGTGCCAGCAGGCCGGGCCCCTACACCGGGGAGCTGTTTTTT	CASRPGPYTGELFF
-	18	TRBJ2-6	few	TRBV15	TGTGCCACCAGTACCTTAAAATCAGGGGTTTCTGGGGCCAACGTCCTGACTTTC	CATSTLKSGVSGANVLTF
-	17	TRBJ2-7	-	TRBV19	TGTGCCAGTAGTATTGCCGGGAAGGAAGGGGGGCTCTACGAGCAGTACTTC	CASSIAGKEGGLYEQYF
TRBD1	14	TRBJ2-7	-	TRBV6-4	TGTGCCAGCAGGTCGACAGGGCTAATCGACGAGCAGTACTTC	CASRSTGLIDEQYF
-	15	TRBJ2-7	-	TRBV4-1	TGCGCCAGCAGCCAAGGCGTTACAAGGACGTACGAGCAGTACTTC	CASSQGVTRTYEQYF
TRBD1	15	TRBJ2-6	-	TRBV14	TGTGCCAGTCAACAGGGGGCACCTGGGGCCAACGTCCTGACTTTC	CASQQGAPGANVLTF
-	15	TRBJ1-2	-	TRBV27	TGTGCCAGCAGTCTGACCCCGTCCGGTAACTATGGCTACACCTTC	CASSLTPSGNYGYTF
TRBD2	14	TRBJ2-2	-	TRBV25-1	TGTGCCAGCAGTGACCTAGCGGACACCGGGGAGCTGTTTTTT	CASSDLADTGELFF
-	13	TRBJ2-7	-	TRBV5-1	TGCGCCAGCAAACCGACAGCCTCCTACGAGCAGTACTTC	CASKPTASYEQYF
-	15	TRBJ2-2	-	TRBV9	TGTGCCAGCAGCGTAGCAGGGGTCTTTGGCGGGGAGCTGTTTTTT	CASSVAGVFGGELFF
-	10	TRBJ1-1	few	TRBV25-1	TGTGCCAGCATTGGACAGGAAGCTTTCTTT	CASIGQEAFF
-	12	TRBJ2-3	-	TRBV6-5	TGTGCCAGCACCCCTTACACAGATACGCAGTATTTT	CASTPYTDTQYF
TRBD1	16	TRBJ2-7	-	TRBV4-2	TGTGCCAGCAGCCAAGAAAATACAGGGGGTACGAGGGAGCAGTACTTC	CASSQENTGGTREQYF
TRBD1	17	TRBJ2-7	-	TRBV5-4	TGTGCCAGCAGCTCATTTTTTGGGACAGGGCAGCCCTACGAGCAGTACTTC	CASSSFFGTGQPYEQYF
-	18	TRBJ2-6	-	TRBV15	TGTGCCACCAGCAGAGAGGGAACTTCAGGACTCTCGGCCAACGTCCTGACTTTC	CATSREGTSGLSANVLTF
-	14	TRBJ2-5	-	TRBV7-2	TGTGCCAGCAGCTTAGCGGCAGGGGAAGAGACCCAGTACTTC	CASSLAAGEETQYF
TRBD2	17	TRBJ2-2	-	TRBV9	TGTGCCAGCAGCTTCCGGACTAGCGGGTCGAACACCGGGGAGCTGTTTTTT	CASSFRTSGSNTGELFF
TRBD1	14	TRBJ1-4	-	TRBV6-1	TGTGCCAGCAGTGAACAGGGGGCTCGTGAAAAACTGTTTTTT	CASSEQGAREKLFF
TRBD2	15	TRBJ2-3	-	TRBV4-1	TGCGCCAGCAGCCCCTTCGGGGGGATCACAGATACGCAGTATTTT	CASSPFGGITDTQYF
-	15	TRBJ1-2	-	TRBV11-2	TGTGCCAGCAGCTTAGCATCAGGGGTAAACTATGGCTACACCTTC	CASSLASGVNYGYTF
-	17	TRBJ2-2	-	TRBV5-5	TGTGCCAGCAGCCCCCATGAGGGTCGGTCGGGGACCGGGGAGCTGTTTTTT	CASSPHEGRSGTGELFF